This TCR beta chain came from a study of radiotherapy plus CTLA-4 blockade in lung cancer (dated by TCRdb to 2016 to 2018). With regard to the full study: Among the enrolled patients, 18% had an objective response, and 25% to 40% reached disease control.

Focal radiation therapy combined with CTLA-4 blockade (ipilimumab) was tested in patients with chemo-refractory metastatic non-small-cell lung cancer. Overall results and qualifications from the work: TCR clones derived from tumors expanded in peripheral blood after treatment with radiotherapy and ipilimumab. Increased serum interferon-beta after radiation, together with early dynamic changes in blood T cell clones, were reported to be the strongest predictors of response.

CDR1 is given as SEHNR and CDR2 as FQNEAQ, both from the germline V gene (reference sequence). Including the terminal cysteine and phenylalanine, the CDR3 comprises 18 residues. The kept DNA is CDR3 alone, 54 bases in frame from the first base. Ends trimmed: V by 2 bases, J by 4 bases; bases unmatched to a gene: 13. Library construction relied on the immunoSEQ multiplex PCR assay. Sourced from immuneACCESS, this table was stored by TCRdb with only in-frame sequences that have V and J called. A share of the clones is absent; for the studies checked, an unresolved V gene accounts for under half, and the remainder has no known explanation. The sample table shows about 50,000 clones, and around 73% are seen once. The ten largest clones represent approximately 3.3% of the sample. A few counts support this clone. Its antigen specificity is not known. No base quality values were provided; no much bigger clone lies one nucleotide off.

The clonotype was recovered from a human donor with non-small cell lung cancer who had a complete response to radiotherapy plus ipilimumab. This specimen consisted of peripheral blood, obtained from a patient treated with radiotherapy plus ipilimumab. The sequence is built from TRBV7-9 and TRBJ2-2; TRBD1 aligns with 7 central bases. The CDR3 is CASSLPRGGLAGTGELFF. Here is the DNA: TGTGCCAGCAGCTTACCCCGAGGGGGCCTGGCTGGCACCGGGGAGCTGTTTTTT.